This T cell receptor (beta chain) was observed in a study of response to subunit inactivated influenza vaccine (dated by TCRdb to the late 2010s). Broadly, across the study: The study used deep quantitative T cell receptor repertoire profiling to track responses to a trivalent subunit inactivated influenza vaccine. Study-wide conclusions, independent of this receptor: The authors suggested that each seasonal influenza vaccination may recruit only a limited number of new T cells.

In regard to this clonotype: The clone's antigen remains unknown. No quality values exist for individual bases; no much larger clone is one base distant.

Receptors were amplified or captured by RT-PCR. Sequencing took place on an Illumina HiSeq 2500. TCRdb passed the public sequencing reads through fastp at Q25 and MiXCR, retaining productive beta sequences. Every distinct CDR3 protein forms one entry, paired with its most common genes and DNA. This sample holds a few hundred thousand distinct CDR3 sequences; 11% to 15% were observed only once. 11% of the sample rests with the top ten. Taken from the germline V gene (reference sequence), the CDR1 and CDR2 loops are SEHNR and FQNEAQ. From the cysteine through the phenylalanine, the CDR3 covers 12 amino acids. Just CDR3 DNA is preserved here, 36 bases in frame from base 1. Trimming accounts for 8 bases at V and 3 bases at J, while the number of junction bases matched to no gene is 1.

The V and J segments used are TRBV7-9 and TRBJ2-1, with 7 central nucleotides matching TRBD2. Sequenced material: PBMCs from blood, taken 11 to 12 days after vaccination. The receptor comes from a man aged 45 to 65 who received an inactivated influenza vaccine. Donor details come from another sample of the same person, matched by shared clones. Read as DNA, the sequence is TGTGCCAGCGGGGGGGGCTACAATGAGCAGTTCTTC. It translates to CASGGGYNEQFF.